The 2 T cell receptor beta chains presented below share a single source sample, sequenced in a study of a mutant IDH1 vaccine in newly diagnosed glioma (dated by TCRdb to about 2021). In light of the paper, this sample's time point label describes: week 35, safety follow-up. Every vaccine dose consisted of 300 ug of a 20-mer mutant IDH1 peptide in Montanide, administered subcutaneously together with topical imiquimod. The protocol used for the library was the immunoSEQ multiplex PCR assay. Here the immuneACCESS table is served through TCRdb, limited to in-frame sequences with V and J called. Missing clones are a known gap in these copies; in checked studies unresolved V genes cover under half, and the rest lacks a known reason. The sample table lists about 69,000 clones, around 87% of them with a count of one. Of the sample, 2% to 2.5% falls within the top ten clones. For these TCRs, the target antigens are not known.

Here the sequenced sample was PBMCs, taken from a glioma patient whose treatment included an IDH1 peptide vaccine. The source of these receptors is a man aged 25 to 40 with glioma.

V and J are TRBV29-1 and TRBJ2-1; weak D call: TRBD2 (5 bases). Germline V gene lookup returns CDR1 SQVTM and CDR2 ANQGSEA. The V end was cut by 4 bases, the J end by 2 bases, with 12 bases between. CDR3 length: 14 residues. This CDR3 reads CSVGAASPYNEQFF. The CDR3 nucleotides read TGCAGCGTTGGGGCTGCTAGCCCCTACAATGAGCAGTTCTTC.

The chain joins TRBV11-2 to TRBJ2-1; D is uncertain. V lost 0 bases and J lost 3, with 3 bases in between. This CDR3 is built from 13 residues. Germline CDR1 SGHAT, CDR2 FQNNGV. CDR3 coding DNA: TGTGCCAGCAGCTTAGACAGCTACAATGAGCAGTTCTTC. Its protein is CASSLDSYNEQFF.